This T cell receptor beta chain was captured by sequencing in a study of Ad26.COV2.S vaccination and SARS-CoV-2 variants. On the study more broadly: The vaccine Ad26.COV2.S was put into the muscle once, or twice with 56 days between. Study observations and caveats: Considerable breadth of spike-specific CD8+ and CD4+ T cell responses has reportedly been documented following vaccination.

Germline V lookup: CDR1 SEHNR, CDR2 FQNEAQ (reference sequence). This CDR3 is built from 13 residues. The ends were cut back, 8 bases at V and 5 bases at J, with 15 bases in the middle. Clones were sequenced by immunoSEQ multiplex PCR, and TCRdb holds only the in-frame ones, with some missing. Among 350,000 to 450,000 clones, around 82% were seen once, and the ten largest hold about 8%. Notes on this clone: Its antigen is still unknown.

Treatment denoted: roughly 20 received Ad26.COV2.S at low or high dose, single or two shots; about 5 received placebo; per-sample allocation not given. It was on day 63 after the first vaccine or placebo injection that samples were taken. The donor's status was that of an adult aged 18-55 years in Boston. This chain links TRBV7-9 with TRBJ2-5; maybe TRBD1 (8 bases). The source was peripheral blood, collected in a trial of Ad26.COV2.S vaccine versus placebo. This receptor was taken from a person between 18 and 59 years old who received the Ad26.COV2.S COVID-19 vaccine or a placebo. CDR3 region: CASQQGEGETQYF. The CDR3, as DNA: TGTGCCAGCCAACAGGGGGAGGGGGAGACCCAGTACTTC.